A single sample gave rise to the 18 T cell receptor beta chains below, sequenced in a study of T-cell memory formation after mild COVID-19. TCRdb fed the 5' RACE reads into MiXCR, producing one record per CDR3 protein. This table holds 300,000 to 350,000 distinct CDR3 sequences, 15% to 20% found once. Sequenced input: PBMCs or a T cell subset sorted from them (not recorded which). The origin of the receptors is a young man who had mild COVID-19 (a few samples of this study predate the infection). Cell type and time point are not known.

This clonotype turned up a few times. The chain joins TRBV3-1 to TRBJ1-2; 7 nucleotides agree with TRBD1. This CDR3 has 14 amino acids. Germline V CDR1 and CDR2: LGHDT, YNNKEL (reference sequence). With V trimmed by 6 bases and J by 8 bases, 12 bases remained unmatched. CDR3 amino acids: CASRRSGTEEGYTF. The CDR3 nucleotides are TGTGCCAGCAGGCGATCCGGGACAGAAGAAGGCTACACCTTC.

There are a few counts of this clonotype. This sequence joins TRBV11-2 and TRBJ1-1, with a possible D match to TRBD1 (6 bases). Germline V CDR1 and CDR2: SGHAT, FQNNGV. The CDR3 runs to 17 residues. V lost 4 bases, J lost 1 base, and 19 bases lay in between. The DNA for the CDR3 is TGTGCCAGCAGCTCAACGCGAGGGGGACACTCGAACACTGAAGCTTTCTTT. This sequence encodes CASSSTRGGHSNTEAFF. The entire variable domain, with the rest obtained from reference TRBV11-2 and TRBJ1-1, is as follows: EAGVAQSPRYKIIEKRQSVAFWCNPISGHATLYWYQQILGQGPKLLIQFQNNGVVDDSQLPKDRFSAERLKGVDSTLKIQPAKLEDSAVYLCASSSTRGGHSNTEAFFGQGTRLTVV.

V and J are TRBV20-1 and TRBJ1-2; no clear D gene. V was trimmed by 1 base and J by 2 bases, leaving 8 bases between them. The CDR3 has 13 amino acids. Per germline, CDR1 DFQATT and CDR2 SNEGSKA (reference sequence). CDR3 coding DNA: TGCAGTGCTAGAGCTGGGAACAACTATGGCTACACCTTC. Translating gives CSARAGNNYGYTF.

V is TRBV20-1 and J is TRBJ2-3; 10 positions agree with TRBD1. This CDR3 is built from 14 residues. Per the germline V gene, CDR1 is DFQATT and CDR2 is SNEGSKA (reference sequence). CDR3 sequence (DNA): TGCAGGGCCCGACAGGGGGCCTTCACAGATACGCAGTATTTT. Its translation is CRARQGAFTDTQYF.

The chain's CDR3 is CASSRQLVTDTQYF. Here the CDR3 DNA reads TGTGCCAGCTCTCGACAACTAGTTACAGATACGCAGTATTTT. The chain uses TRBV18 and TRBJ2-3; D perhaps matches TRBD2 (5 bases). V shed 6 bases and J shed 3 bases, with 13 bases lying between them. The CDR3 contains 14 residues. The V gene's germline CDR1 is KGHSH and CDR2 LQKENI. Together with reference TRBV18 and TRBJ2-3, the CDR3 gives the full variable domain: NAGVMQNPRHLVRRRGQEARLRCSPMKGHSHVYWYRQLPEEGLKFMVYLQKENIIDESGMPKERFSAEFPKEGPSILRIQQVVRGDSAAYFCASSRQLVTDTQYFGPGTRLTVL.

V is TRBV6-2 or TRBV6-3 and J is TRBJ1-1; D perhaps matches TRBD1 (5 bases). CDR3 length: 14 residues. Trimming shortened V by 4 bases and J by 5 bases, and 14 bases separated the two germline ends. Germline values: CDR1 MNHEY, CDR2 SVGEGT. CDR3 residues: CASSSGTTGTEAFF. In DNA, the CDR3 is TGTGCCAGCAGTTCCGGGACTACGGGGACTGAAGCTTTCTTT.

The chain combines TRBV6-2 or TRBV6-3 with TRBJ2-7; D possibly corresponds to TRBD2 (5 bases). The CDR3 consists of 15 residues. Germline values: CDR1 MNHEY, CDR2 SVGEGT. The V end lost 6 bases, the J end lost 6 bases, and 21 bases lay between the germline ends. The DNA for the CDR3 is TGTGCCAGCAGACGCCTTTCCCCGGGGTTCCTCGAGCAGTACTTC. It codes for CASRRLSPGFLEQYF.

In DNA form, the CDR3 reads TGTGCCAGCAGCCCACAGGGGGCCGTGTGGGGCTACACCTTC. Translating gives CASSPQGAVWGYTF. J is TRBJ1-2 and V is TRBV7-9, with 9 bases that match TRBD1. The CDR3 runs to 14 residues. The germline gives CDR1 SEHNR, CDR2 FQNEAQ (reference sequence). Trimming removed 5 bases from V and 8 bases from J; junction bases left unmatched: 9. Complete variable domain (other parts from reference TRBV7-9 and TRBJ1-2): DTGVSQNPRHKITKRGQNVTFRCDPISEHNRLYWYRQTLGQGPEFLTYFQNEAQLEKSRLLSDRFSAERPKGSFSTLEIQRTEQGDSAMYLCASSPQGAVWGYTFGSGTRLTVV.

This clonotype was seen many times. This chain links TRBV6-5 with TRBJ2-2; TRBD2 matches 10 bases. Trimming removed 2 bases from V and 2 bases from J; junction bases left unmatched: 5. Germline CDR1 and CDR2: MNHEY and SVGAGI. This CDR3 has 17 residues. CDR3 protein: CASSYPGLAENTGELFF. The DNA for the CDR3 is TGTGCCAGCAGTTACCCTGGACTAGCGGAAAACACCGGGGAGCTGTTTTTT.

The genes are TRBV20-1 and TRBJ2-3, with 14 bases identical to TRBD2. The CDR3 sequence is 15 residues long. CDR1 and CDR2 from the germline V gene are DFQATT and SNEGSKA (reference sequence). The V gene end was trimmed by 3 bases and the J gene end by 3 bases; junction bases not matched to a gene: 2. CDR3 residues: CSARGTSGGTDTQYF. Here the CDR3 DNA reads TGCAGTGCTAGGGGGACTAGCGGGGGAACAGATACGCAGTATTTT.

This clonotype has more than one count but fewer than ten. The chain couples TRBV6-6 to TRBJ2-5; D uncertain. Germline CDR1 is MNHNY and CDR2 is SVGAGI (reference sequence). CDR3 length: 12 amino acids. V was pared by 7 bases and J by 5 bases, with 11 bases between. The CDR3 spells CASNPQGETQYF. In DNA form, the CDR3 reads TGTGCCAGCAACCCGCAAGGGGAGACCCAGTACTTC.

This clonotype was counted a few times. The genes are TRBV28 and TRBJ2-3; 8 positions agree with TRBD2. CDR3 length: 16 residues. Germline CDR1 MDHEN, CDR2 SYDVKM. Trimming removed 0 bases from V and 8 bases from J; junction bases left unmatched: 10. The CDR3 is CASSLWGSGDSGTQYF. The DNA of the CDR3 is TGTGCCAGCAGTTTATGGGGTAGCGGGGATAGCGGTACGCAGTATTTT.

This clonotype was counted between two and nine times. V is TRBV18 and J is TRBJ1-6, with D hard to call. V lost 0 bases to trimming and J lost 10 bases, with 13 bases between them. In germline, CDR1 is KGHSH, CDR2 LQKENI. This CDR3 contains 15 residues. CDR3 DNA sequence: TGTGCCAGCTCACCACCGGGATCGGCGGAATCACCCCTCCACTTT. Encoded protein: CASSPPGSAESPLHF. Drawing the rest from reference TRBV18 and TRBJ1-6, the complete variable domain is NAGVMQNPRHLVRRRGQEARLRCSPMKGHSHVYWYRQLPEEGLKFMVYLQKENIIDESGMPKERFSAEFPKEGPSILRIQQVVRGDSAAYFCASSPPGSAESPLHFGNGTRLTVT.

This clonotype was recorded a few times. V and J are TRBV28 and TRBJ1-1; D is perhaps TRBD1 (6 bases). CDR3 length: 13 residues. Germline V lookup: CDR1 MDHEN, CDR2 SYDVKM. Trimming left V 4 bases short and J 8 bases short, with 14 bases between. The DNA of the CDR3 is TGTGCCAGCAGTTCGCCATACAGGGCCGAAGCTTTCTTT. It codes for CASSSPYRAEAFF.

V is TRBV7-2 and J is TRBJ2-7; maybe TRBD2 (7 bases). This CDR3 has 11 residues. Trimming cost V 4 bases and J 9 bases, with 10 bases left between them. Germline values: CDR1 SGHTA, CDR2 FQGNSA. The CDR3 here is CASSSGGPQYV. CDR3 coding DNA: TGTGCCAGCAGCTCGGGGGGCCCGCAGTACGTC.

This clonotype was found many times. The V gene is TRBV29-1, the J gene TRBJ2-3; no clear D. Trimming left V 6 bases short and J 1 base short, with 11 bases between. This CDR3 region has 13 residues. Germline CDR1 reads SQVTM; CDR2 reads ANQGSEA. This CDR3 reads CSVIPSGTDTQYF. The DNA of the CDR3 is TGCAGCGTAATTCCGAGCGGCACAGATACGCAGTATTTT.

The chain couples TRBV11-2 to TRBJ2-5; D is undetermined. With 1 base removed from V and 6 bases from J, the gap between germline ends came to 12 bases. Germline assignment: CDR1 SGHAT and CDR2 FQNNGV. The CDR3 length is 14 residues. The CDR3 sequence: CASSLGPLRQTQYF. The CDR3 DNA sequence: TGTGCCAGCAGCTTAGGCCCACTGAGGCAGACCCAGTACTTC.

This clonotype was seen only a few times. The CDR3 DNA reads TGCAGTGCTAAGGAGACAGGGGGCGATTCACCCCTCCACTTT. It encodes CSAKETGGDSPLHF. The chain employs TRBV20-1 and TRBJ1-6, with 10 bases identical to TRBD1. The V and J ends lost 4 bases and 8 bases, in that order; junction bases with no gene match: 5. The germline CDR1 and CDR2 sequences are DFQATT and SNEGSKA (reference sequence). The CDR3 consists of 14 residues.